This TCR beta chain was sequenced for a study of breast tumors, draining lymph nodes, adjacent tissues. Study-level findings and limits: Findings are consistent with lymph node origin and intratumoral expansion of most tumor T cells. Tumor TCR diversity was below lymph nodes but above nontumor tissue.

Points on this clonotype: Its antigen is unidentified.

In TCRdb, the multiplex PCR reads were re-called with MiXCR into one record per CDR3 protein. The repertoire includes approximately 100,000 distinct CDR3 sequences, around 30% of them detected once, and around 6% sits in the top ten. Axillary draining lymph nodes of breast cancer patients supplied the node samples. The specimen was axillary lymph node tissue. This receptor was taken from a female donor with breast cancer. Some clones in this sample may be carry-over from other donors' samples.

CDR3 residues: CASSFRGASYGYTF. As DNA, the CDR3 is TGTGCCAGCAGCTTCAGGGGCGCCAGCTATGGCTACACCTTC. V usage is TRBV6-1 and J usage is TRBJ1-2; the D gene is possibly TRBD1 (6 bases). Trimming removed 6 bases at V and 4 bases at J, with 15 bases between. The length of the CDR3 is 14 residues. Germline lookup yields CDR1 MNHNS and CDR2 SASEGT.